Listed below are T cell receptor beta chains from one sample, sequenced in a study of blood T cell repertoires in COVID-19. Measured with immunoSEQ multiplex PCR; TCRdb has only the in-frame clones, and not every one. The sample yields 390,000 or so clones, 70% to 90% seen once. The sample taken for sequencing was peripheral blood. The receptors originated from a woman under 40 with COVID-19, enrolled during active disease. The CDR3 runs from the conserved cysteine through the conserved F or W. D genes are given only for firm matches. A clone size is listed for some rows: how often the clone was seen (once, few, many), or a class if it is expanded.

clone size: .; V gene: TRBV19; J gene: TRBJ1-2; D gene: .; CDR3 DNA: TGTGCCAGTAAGACAGGATTTAACTATGGCTACACCTTC; CDR3 protein: CASKTGFNYGYTF
clone size: .; V gene: TRBV27; J gene: TRBJ2-1; D gene: .; CDR3 DNA: TGTGCCAGCAGTTTATTGGGACTGTCAACGGAGCAGTTCTTC; CDR3 protein: CASSLLGLSTEQFF
clone size: .; V gene: TRBV7-2; J gene: TRBJ1-1; D gene: .; CDR3 DNA: TGTGCCAGCAGCTTCCCCCGGTCGTCGTACAGGACGAACACTGAAGCTTTCTTT; CDR3 protein: CASSFPRSSYRTNTEAFF
clone size: .; V gene: TRBV18; J gene: TRBJ2-7; D gene: TRBD1; CDR3 DNA: TGTGCCAGCTCACCACCGGGACAGGGCTCCTACGAGCAGTACTTC; CDR3 protein: CASSPPGQGSYEQYF
clone size: .; V gene: TRBV5-8; J gene: TRBJ2-5; D gene: TRBD1; CDR3 DNA: TGTGCCAGCAGCTTTTCCACAGGGACAGGGGGCCGGGAGACCCAGTACTTC; CDR3 protein: CASSFSTGTGGRETQYF
clone size: .; V gene: TRBV5-1; J gene: TRBJ1-2; D gene: .; CDR3 DNA: TGCGCCAGCAGCTTCCCGGGGGGTGGAGATGGCTACACCTTC; CDR3 protein: CASSFPGGGDGYTF
clone size: .; V gene: TRBV4-3; J gene: TRBJ2-5; D gene: TRBD2; CDR3 DNA: TGCGCCAGCAGCCTAACGACAGGGTTTAGCGGGAGGGGAGAGACCCAGTACTTC; CDR3 protein: CASSLTTGFSGRGETQYF
clone size: .; V gene: TRBV23-1; J gene: TRBJ1-2; D gene: TRBD1; CDR3 DNA: TGCGCCAGCAGTCAGGGGCGGGACAGGAATAACTATGGCTACACCTTC; CDR3 protein: CASSQGRDRNNYGYTF
clone size: .; V gene: TRBV29-1; J gene: TRBJ1-1; D gene: .; CDR3 DNA: TGCAGCGTTAAGGCTAACAGGGATGTCCCAGAAGCTTTCTTT; CDR3 protein: CSVKANRDVPEAFF
clone size: .; V gene: TRBV7-6; J gene: TRBJ2-2; D gene: TRBD2; CDR3 DNA: TGTGCCAGCAGCCCCCACTTAGCGGGAGGGAACACCGGGGAGCTGTTTTTT; CDR3 protein: CASSPHLAGGNTGELFF
clone size: .; V gene: TRBV3-1/TRBV3-2; J gene: TRBJ1-1; D gene: .; CDR3 DNA: TGTGCCAGCAGCCAAGAAGCCCAGGGAGCTTTCTTT; CDR3 protein: CASSQEAQGAFF
clone size: .; V gene: TRBV15; J gene: TRBJ2-5; D gene: TRBD1; CDR3 DNA: TGTGCCACCAGCAGAGATATGCGGGACAGGGGGCTGGAGACCCAGTACTTC; CDR3 protein: CATSRDMRDRGLETQYF
clone size: .; V gene: TRBV6-6; J gene: TRBJ1-2; D gene: .; CDR3 DNA: TGTGCCAGCACCCTAAGAGGGCAGATACTATATGGCTACACCTTC; CDR3 protein: CASTLRGQILYGYTF
clone size: .; V gene: TRBV5-4; J gene: TRBJ1-1; D gene: TRBD1; CDR3 DNA: TGTGCCAGCAGCTTGGATCAGGGGGCTGGCGCTTTCTTT; CDR3 protein: CASSLDQGAGAFF
clone size: .; V gene: TRBV19; J gene: TRBJ1-5; D gene: TRBD1; CDR3 DNA: TGTGCCAGTAGTCGACAGGGAGGCCAAGAGCCCCAGCATTTT; CDR3 protein: CASSRQGGQEPQHF
clone size: .; V gene: TRBV4-3; J gene: TRBJ2-1; D gene: TRBD2; CDR3 DNA: TGCGCCAGCAGCCAAGAGGGTAGCGGGATTTTCGGTGAGCAGTTCTTC; CDR3 protein: CASSQEGSGIFGEQFF
clone size: .; V gene: TRBV5-1; J gene: TRBJ2-1; D gene: TRBD2; CDR3 DNA: TGCGCCAGCAGCCGGGGACTAGCGGGAGGAGGGCCGGGACGCAATGAGCAGTTCTTC; CDR3 protein: CASSRGLAGGGPGRNEQFF
clone size: .; V gene: TRBV19; J gene: TRBJ2-2; D gene: TRBD1; CDR3 DNA: TGTGCCAGTAGTGCGACAGGGAACCCCGGGGAGCTGTTTTTT; CDR3 protein: CASSATGNPGELFF
clone size: .; V gene: TRBV10-3; J gene: TRBJ1-1; D gene: .; CDR3 DNA: TGTGCCATCAGTGAGTCGTCAAGGGGGAGGGGAGGTGACGCTTTCTTT; CDR3 protein: CAISESSRGRGGDAFF
clone size: .; V gene: TRBV15; J gene: TRBJ1-2; D gene: TRBD1; CDR3 DNA: TGTGCCACCAGCAGGGGGGACAGGGGCCTTGGCTACACCTTC; CDR3 protein: CATSRGDRGLGYTF
clone size: .; V gene: TRBV9; J gene: TRBJ2-7; D gene: .; CDR3 DNA: TGTGCCAGCAGCGTAGGTCAGGGGCGAAAGTACGAGCAGTACTTC; CDR3 protein: CASSVGQGRKYEQYF
clone size: .; V gene: TRBV5-1; J gene: TRBJ2-2; D gene: TRBD1; CDR3 DNA: TGCGCCAGCAGCTTCGGGACAGGGCTCACCGGGGAGCTGTTTTTT; CDR3 protein: CASSFGTGLTGELFF
clone size: .; V gene: TRBV7-9; J gene: TRBJ1-3; D gene: TRBD1; CDR3 DNA: TGTGCCAGCAGCTTCCCCTTGATCGACAGGGGGCATGACACCATATATTTT; CDR3 protein: CASSFPLIDRGHDTIYF
clone size: .; V gene: TRBV7-8; J gene: TRBJ2-5; D gene: TRBD1; CDR3 DNA: TGTGCCAGCAGCTTAGTTGGACAGGGCGATTTAAAAGAGACCCAGTACTTC; CDR3 protein: CASSLVGQGDLKETQYF
clone size: .; V gene: TRBV20-1; J gene: TRBJ1-2; D gene: .; CDR3 DNA: TGCAGTGCTAGTAATCCGGGGAACTATGGCTACACCTTC; CDR3 protein: CSASNPGNYGYTF
clone size: .; V gene: TRBV3-1/TRBV3-2; J gene: TRBJ1-2; D gene: .; CDR3 DNA: TGTGCCAGCAGCAAGGGGCACGGCTACACCTTC; CDR3 protein: CASSKGHGYTF
clone size: few; V gene: TRBV6-6; J gene: TRBJ2-2; D gene: .; CDR3 DNA: TGTGCCAGCAGTTACTCCCCGCAGTCCTCCGGGGAGCTGTTTTTT; CDR3 protein: CASSYSPQSSGELFF
clone size: few; V gene: TRBV10-3; J gene: TRBJ1-1; D gene: .; CDR3 DNA: TGTGCCAGCCAGGGGATTAAGAACACTGAAGCTTTCTTT; CDR3 protein: CASQGIKNTEAFF
clone size: .; V gene: TRBV2; J gene: TRBJ2-6; D gene: TRBD1; CDR3 DNA: TGTGCCAGCAGAGCCCGGGACAGGGGAAGCGTTGGGGCCAACGTCCTGACTTTC; CDR3 protein: CASRARDRGSVGANVLTF
clone size: .; V gene: TRBV24-1; J gene: TRBJ1-2; D gene: TRBD1; CDR3 DNA: TGTGCCACCAGTGACCCTCGACAGGGTGGCGTGTTGGGCTATGGCTACACCTTC; CDR3 protein: CATSDPRQGGVLGYGYTF
clone size: .; V gene: TRBV25-1; J gene: TRBJ1-3; D gene: TRBD1; CDR3 DNA: TGTGCCAGCAGTGATACCGGGACAGGGGACGGAAACACCATATATTTT; CDR3 protein: CASSDTGTGDGNTIYF
clone size: .; V gene: TRBV6-6; J gene: TRBJ1-2; D gene: .; CDR3 DNA: TGTGCCAGCAGTTACGGGCAAGTTACCACCTTC; CDR3 protein: CASSYGQVTTF
clone size: once; V gene: TRBV3-1/TRBV3-2; J gene: TRBJ2-3; D gene: .; CDR3 DNA: TGTGCCAGCAGCCGGCGGACTAGCACAGATACGCAGTATTTT; CDR3 protein: CASSRRTSTDTQYF
clone size: .; V gene: TRBV18; J gene: TRBJ1-6; D gene: .; CDR3 DNA: TGTGCCAGCTCTCCTCAGGACAATAATTCACCCCTCCACTTT; CDR3 protein: CASSPQDNNSPLHF
clone size: few; V gene: TRBV5-1; J gene: TRBJ1-4; D gene: .; CDR3 DNA: TGCGCCAGCAGCGTCGGGACAACTAATGAAAAACTGTTTTTT; CDR3 protein: CASSVGTTNEKLFF
clone size: .; V gene: TRBV3-1/TRBV3-2; J gene: TRBJ2-5; D gene: TRBD2; CDR3 DNA: TGTGCCAGCAGCCATCGGGGGGGCAAAGAGACCCAGTACTTC; CDR3 protein: CASSHRGGKETQYF
clone size: few; V gene: TRBV5-5; J gene: TRBJ1-6; D gene: .; CDR3 DNA: TGTGCCAGCAGCTTGGTGCCTGAGAGCTCCTATAATTCACCCCTCCACTTT; CDR3 protein: CASSLVPESSYNSPLHF
clone size: .; V gene: TRBV18; J gene: TRBJ1-1; D gene: .; CDR3 DNA: TGTGCCAGCTCACCACGACCGGGACAACTGAACACTGAAGCTTTCTTT; CDR3 protein: CASSPRPGQLNTEAFF
clone size: .; V gene: TRBV4-1; J gene: TRBJ2-1; D gene: .; CDR3 DNA: TGCGCCAGCAGCCAAGATGTACTATTCCGAGACTCCTACAATGAGCAGTTCTTC; CDR3 protein: CASSQDVLFRDSYNEQFF
clone size: .; V gene: TRBV10-3; J gene: TRBJ2-2; D gene: TRBD1; CDR3 DNA: TGTGCCATCAGTGAGGGGACAGGGATAACGAACACCGGGGAGCTGTTTTTT; CDR3 protein: CAISEGTGITNTGELFF
clone size: .; V gene: TRBV18; J gene: TRBJ2-2; D gene: TRBD2; CDR3 DNA: TGTGCCAGCTCACTGGGGACTACTAACACCGGGGAGCTGTTTTTT; CDR3 protein: CASSLGTTNTGELFF
clone size: .; V gene: TRBV24-1; J gene: TRBJ1-1; D gene: .; CDR3 DNA: TGTGCCACCAGTGATTTCGGAGGGGAAGCTTTCTTT; CDR3 protein: CATSDFGGEAFF
clone size: few; V gene: TRBV4-3; J gene: TRBJ2-1; D gene: TRBD2; CDR3 DNA: TGCGCCAGCAGCCAAGAGCGGGAGGGTTACAATGAGCAGTTCTTC; CDR3 protein: CASSQEREGYNEQFF
clone size: .; V gene: TRBV28; J gene: TRBJ1-2; D gene: TRBD1; CDR3 DNA: TGTGCCAGCAGGCTTACAGGGGGCAGCGGCTACACCTTC; CDR3 protein: CASRLTGGSGYTF
clone size: .; V gene: TRBV7-2; J gene: TRBJ1-5; D gene: .; CDR3 DNA: TGTGCCAGCAGCGTACAGAGTAGCAATCAGCCCCAGCATTTT; CDR3 protein: CASSVQSSNQPQHF